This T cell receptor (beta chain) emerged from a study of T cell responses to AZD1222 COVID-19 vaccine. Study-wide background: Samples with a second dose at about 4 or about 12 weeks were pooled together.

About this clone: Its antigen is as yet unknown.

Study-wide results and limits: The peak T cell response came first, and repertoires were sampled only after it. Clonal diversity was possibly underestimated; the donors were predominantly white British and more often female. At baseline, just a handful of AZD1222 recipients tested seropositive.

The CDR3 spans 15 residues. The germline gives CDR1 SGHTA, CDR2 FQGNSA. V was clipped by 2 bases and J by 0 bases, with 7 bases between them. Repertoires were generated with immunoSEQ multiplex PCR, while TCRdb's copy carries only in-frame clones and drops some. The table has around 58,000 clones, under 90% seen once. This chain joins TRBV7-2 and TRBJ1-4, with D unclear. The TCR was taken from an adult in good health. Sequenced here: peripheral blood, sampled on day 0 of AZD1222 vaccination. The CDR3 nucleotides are TGTGCCAGCAGCTTAAGGACTGCAACTAATGAAAAACTGTTTTTT. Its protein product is CASSLRTATNEKLFF. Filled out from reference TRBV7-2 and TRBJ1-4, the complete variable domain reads GAGVSQSPSNKVTEKGKDVELRCDPISGHTALYWYRQSLGQGLEFLIYFQGNSAPDKSGLPSDRFSAERTGGSVSTLTIQRTQQEDSAVYLCASSLRTATNEKLFFGSGTQLSVL.